This T cell receptor (beta chain) was recovered during a study of blood T cell repertoires in COVID-19. Profiling relied on immunoSEQ multiplex PCR, and the TCRdb table lists in-frame clones only, not all of them. The data hold about 480,000 clones, with roughly 90% observed a single time. The junction had 5 bases not matched to a gene; V was cut back by 0 bases and J by 4 bases. CDR1 and CDR2 from the germline V gene are MNHEY and SVGAGI. This CDR3 contains 15 residues. The TCR originated in a middle-aged woman who had recovered from COVID-19. The chain combines TRBV6-5 with TRBJ1-2; 7 bases are a match to TRBD1. The specimen was PBMCs or T cells enriched from blood (not recorded which). The CDR3 region has the DNA TGTGCCAGCAGTTACTCGGCAGGGGGTTCCTATGGCTACACCTTC. Translating gives CASSYSAGGSYGYTF.